Sequencing of this T cell receptor (beta chain) was carried out in a study of CD8 T cells in ankylosing spondylitis. Study-wide findings and caveats: In ankylosing spondylitis patients, matched synovial fluid reportedly showed significant enrichment of disease-linked clones. Clones linked to the disease showed a CD8+ phenotype. They occurred at relatively low frequencies in peripheral blood. In ankylosing spondylitis blood, a motif of roughly eight highly homologous TCR beta variants appeared characteristic.

This clonotype was picked up a small number of times. The antigen remains undetermined. Libraries for TCR beta were made by quantitative 5'-RACE with molecular barcodes. TCRdb recomputed calls from the 5' RACE reads with MiXCR, one row per CDR3 protein. The table has 200,000 to 250,000 distinct CDR3 sequences, about 7.3% seen once. The trim removed 1 base at V and 6 bases at J, leaving 1 base unmatched. Germline V CDR1 and CDR2: SEHNR, FQNEAQ (reference sequence). The CDR3 runs 14 residues. The sequenced sample consisted of blood, either unsorted or a sorted T cell fraction (not recorded which). V gene TRBV7-9 combines with J gene TRBJ2-7, with 12 bases aligning to TRBD2. The origin of this receptor is a male donor with ankylosing spondylitis. As DNA, the CDR3 is TGTGCCAGCAGCTTAGTGGGACTAGCGGGCGAGCAGTACTTC. It yields the protein CASSLVGLAGEQYF.